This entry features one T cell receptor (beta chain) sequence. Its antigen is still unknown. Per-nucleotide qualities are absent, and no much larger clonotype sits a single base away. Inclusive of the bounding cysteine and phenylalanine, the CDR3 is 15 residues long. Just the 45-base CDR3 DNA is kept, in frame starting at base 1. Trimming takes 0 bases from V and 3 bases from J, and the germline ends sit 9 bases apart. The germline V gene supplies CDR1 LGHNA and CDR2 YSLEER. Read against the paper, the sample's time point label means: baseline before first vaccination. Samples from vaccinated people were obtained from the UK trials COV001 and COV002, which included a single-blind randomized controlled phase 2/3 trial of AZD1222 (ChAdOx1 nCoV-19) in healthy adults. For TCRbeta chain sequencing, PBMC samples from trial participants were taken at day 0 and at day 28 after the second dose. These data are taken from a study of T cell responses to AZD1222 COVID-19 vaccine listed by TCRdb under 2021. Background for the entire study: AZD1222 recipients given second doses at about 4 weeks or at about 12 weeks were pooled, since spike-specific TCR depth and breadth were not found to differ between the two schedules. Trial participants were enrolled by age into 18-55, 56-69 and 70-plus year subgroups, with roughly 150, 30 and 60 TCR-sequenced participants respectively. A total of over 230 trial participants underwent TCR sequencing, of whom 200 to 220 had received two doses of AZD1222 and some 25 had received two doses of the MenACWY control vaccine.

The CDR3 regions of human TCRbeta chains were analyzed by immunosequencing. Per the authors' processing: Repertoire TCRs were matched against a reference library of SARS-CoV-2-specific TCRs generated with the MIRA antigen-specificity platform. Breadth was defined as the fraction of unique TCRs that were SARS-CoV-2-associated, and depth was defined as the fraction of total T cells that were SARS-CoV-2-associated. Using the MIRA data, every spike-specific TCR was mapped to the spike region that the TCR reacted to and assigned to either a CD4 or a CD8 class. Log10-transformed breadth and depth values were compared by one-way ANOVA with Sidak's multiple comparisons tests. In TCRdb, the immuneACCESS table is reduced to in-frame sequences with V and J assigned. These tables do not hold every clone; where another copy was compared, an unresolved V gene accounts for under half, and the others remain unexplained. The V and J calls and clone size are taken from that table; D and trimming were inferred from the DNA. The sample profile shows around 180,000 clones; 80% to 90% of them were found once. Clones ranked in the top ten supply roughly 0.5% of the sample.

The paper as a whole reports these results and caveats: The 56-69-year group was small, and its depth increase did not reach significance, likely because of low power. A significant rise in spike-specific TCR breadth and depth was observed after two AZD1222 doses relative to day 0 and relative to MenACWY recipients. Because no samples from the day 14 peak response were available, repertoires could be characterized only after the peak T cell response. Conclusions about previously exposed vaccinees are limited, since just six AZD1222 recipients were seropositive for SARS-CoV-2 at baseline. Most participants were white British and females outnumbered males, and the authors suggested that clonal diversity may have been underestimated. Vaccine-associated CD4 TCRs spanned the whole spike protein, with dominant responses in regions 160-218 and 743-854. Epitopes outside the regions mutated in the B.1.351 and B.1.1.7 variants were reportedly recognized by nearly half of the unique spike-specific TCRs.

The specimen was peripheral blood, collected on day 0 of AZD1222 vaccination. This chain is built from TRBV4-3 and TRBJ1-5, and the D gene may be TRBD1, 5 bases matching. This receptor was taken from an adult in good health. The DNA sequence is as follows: TGCGCCAGCAGCCAAGATCAGGGAAACAATCAGCCCCAGCATTTT. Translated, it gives CASSQDQGNNQPQHF.